This T cell receptor (beta chain) was documented in a study of cytomegalovirus exposure and HLA in healthy donors. The CDR3 length is 16 residues. The germline V gene encodes CDR1 SGHVS and CDR2 FQNEAQ. J lost 6 bases, V lost 5 bases, and 6 bases had no gene match. Use of 60 Vbeta and 13 Jbeta primers characterized the PCR. Profiling relied on immunoSEQ multiplex PCR, and the TCRdb table lists in-frame clones only, not all of them. This table holds about 130,000 clones, about 73% found once. Sequencing used PBMCs. The TCR was taken from a human donor in good health. This chain connects TRBV7-8 to TRBJ2-3; 15 bases map to TRBD2. The chain's CDR3 is CASSRGLAGGLDTQYF. CDR3 DNA sequence: TGTGCCAGCAGCCGAGGACTAGCGGGGGGGTTGGATACGCAGTATTTT.